This TCR beta chain was sequenced during a study of shared clonotypes between healthy human individuals. Findings of the study overall: Genetic and exposure-history diversity was limited by the few donors. Naive subsets tended to show greater estimated richness than memory subsets. The sharing of about 5% of naive CD4 clonotypes was seen across a handful of donors.

Over several immunoSEQ plates, each subset's genomic DNA was distributed in even portions. TCRdb's copy holds only in-frame clones and misses some; the assay was immunoSEQ multiplex PCR. The sample records 2 million to 2.5 million clones, 85% to 95% being singletons. About this clone: The antigen remains unidentified.

Losses at the gene ends were 4 bases for V and 3 bases for J; bases not matched to a gene: 10. Germline values: CDR1 SGDLS, CDR2 YYNGEE. The CDR3 runs to 15 residues. The TCR comes from a young man in good health. Some clones in this sample may be carry-over from other donors' samples. V and J are TRBV9 and TRBJ2-7, with 7 bases that match TRBD1. Sequenced input: naive CD4+ T cells from PBMCs. Documented subset: CD45RA+ positively selected. CDR3: CASSPSRQGYYEQYF. The DNA of the CDR3 is TGTGCCAGCAGCCCCTCCAGACAGGGTTACTACGAGCAGTACTTC.